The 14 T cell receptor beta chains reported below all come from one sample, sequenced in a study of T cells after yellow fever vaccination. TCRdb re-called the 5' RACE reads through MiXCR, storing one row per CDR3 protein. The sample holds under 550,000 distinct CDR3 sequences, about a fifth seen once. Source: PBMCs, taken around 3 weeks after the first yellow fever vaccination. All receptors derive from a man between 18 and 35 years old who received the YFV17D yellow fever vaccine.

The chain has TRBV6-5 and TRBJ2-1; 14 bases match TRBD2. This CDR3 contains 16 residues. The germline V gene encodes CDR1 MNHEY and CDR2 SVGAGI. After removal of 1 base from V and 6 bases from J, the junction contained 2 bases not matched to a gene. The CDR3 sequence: CASSYFGTSGGNEQFF. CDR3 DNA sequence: TGTGCCAGCAGTTACTTCGGGACTAGCGGGGGCAATGAGCAGTTCTTC.

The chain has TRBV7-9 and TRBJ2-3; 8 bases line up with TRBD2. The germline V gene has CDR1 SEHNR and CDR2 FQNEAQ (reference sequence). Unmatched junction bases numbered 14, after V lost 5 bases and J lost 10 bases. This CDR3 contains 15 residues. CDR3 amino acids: CASSQGAGEWVPQYF. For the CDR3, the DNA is TGTGCCAGCAGCCAGGGAGCGGGGGAGTGGGTCCCGCAGTATTTT.

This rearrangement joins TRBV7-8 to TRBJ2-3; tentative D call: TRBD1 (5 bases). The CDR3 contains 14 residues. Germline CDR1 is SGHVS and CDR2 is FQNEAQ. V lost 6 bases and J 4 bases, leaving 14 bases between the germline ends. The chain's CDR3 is CASSVGPAADTQYF. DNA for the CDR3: TGTGCCAGCAGTGTGGGGCCGGCCGCAGATACGCAGTATTTT.

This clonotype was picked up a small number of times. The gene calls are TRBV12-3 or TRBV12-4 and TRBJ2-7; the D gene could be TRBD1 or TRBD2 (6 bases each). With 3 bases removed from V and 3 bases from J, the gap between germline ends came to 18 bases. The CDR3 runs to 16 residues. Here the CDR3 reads CASSFRGRRILYEQYF. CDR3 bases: TGTGCCAGCAGTTTCCGGGGGCGCAGGATTCTCTACGAGCAGTACTTC.

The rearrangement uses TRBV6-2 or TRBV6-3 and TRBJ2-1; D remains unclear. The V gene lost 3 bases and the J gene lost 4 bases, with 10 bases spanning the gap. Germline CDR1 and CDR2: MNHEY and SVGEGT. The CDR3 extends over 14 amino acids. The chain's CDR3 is CASSYEVGYNEQFF. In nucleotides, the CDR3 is TGTGCCAGCAGTTATGAAGTGGGATACAATGAGCAGTTCTTC.

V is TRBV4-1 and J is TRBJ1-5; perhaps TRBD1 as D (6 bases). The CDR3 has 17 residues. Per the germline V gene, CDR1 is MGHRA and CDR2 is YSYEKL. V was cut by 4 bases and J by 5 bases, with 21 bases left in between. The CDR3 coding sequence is TGCGCCAGCAGCCTCGTACAGGGTAAACGCGGGGATCAGCCCCAGCATTTT. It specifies CASSLVQGKRGDQPQHF.

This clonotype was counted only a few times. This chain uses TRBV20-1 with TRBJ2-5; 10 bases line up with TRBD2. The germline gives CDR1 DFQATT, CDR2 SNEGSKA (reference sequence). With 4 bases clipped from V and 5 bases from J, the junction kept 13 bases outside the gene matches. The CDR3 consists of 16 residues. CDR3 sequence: CSATEAGGPARETQYF. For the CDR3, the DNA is TGCAGTGCTACCGAAGCGGGGGGGCCGGCGAGGGAGACCCAGTACTTC.

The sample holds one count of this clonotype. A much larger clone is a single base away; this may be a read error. The CDR3 spells CASSFTPGELFF. Here the CDR3 DNA reads TGTGCCAGCAGCTTTACTCCCGGGGAGCTGTTTTTT. V is TRBV5-6 and J is TRBJ2-2, with D uncertain. The germline V gene has CDR1 SGHDT and CDR2 YYEEEE. The ends were cut back, 2 bases at V and 6 bases at J, with 5 bases in the middle. This CDR3 is 12 amino acids long.

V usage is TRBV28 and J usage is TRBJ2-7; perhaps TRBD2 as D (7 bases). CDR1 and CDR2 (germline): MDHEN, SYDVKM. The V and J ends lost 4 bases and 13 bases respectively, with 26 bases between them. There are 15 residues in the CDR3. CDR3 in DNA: TGTGCCAGCAGTTCGGCCTCCGGGGGGCACCGTTGGCATTACGTC. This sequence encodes CASSSASGGHRWHYV.

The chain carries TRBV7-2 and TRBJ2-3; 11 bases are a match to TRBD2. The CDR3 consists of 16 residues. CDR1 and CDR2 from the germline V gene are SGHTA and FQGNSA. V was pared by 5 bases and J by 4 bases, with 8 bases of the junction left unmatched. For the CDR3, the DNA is TGTGCCAGCAGCCGCCAACTAGCGGGGGCTGCAGATACGCAGTATTTT. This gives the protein CASSRQLAGAADTQYF.

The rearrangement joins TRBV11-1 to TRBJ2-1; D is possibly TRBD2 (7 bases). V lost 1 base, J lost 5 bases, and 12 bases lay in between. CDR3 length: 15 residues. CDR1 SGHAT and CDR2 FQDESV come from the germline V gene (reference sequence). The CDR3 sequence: CASSLGGGPDNEQFF. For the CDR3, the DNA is TGTGCCAGCAGCTTAGGCGGGGGCCCGGACAATGAGCAGTTCTTC.

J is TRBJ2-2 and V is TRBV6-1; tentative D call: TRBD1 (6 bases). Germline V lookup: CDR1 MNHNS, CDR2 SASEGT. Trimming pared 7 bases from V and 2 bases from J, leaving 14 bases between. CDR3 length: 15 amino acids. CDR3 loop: CASNLQGSNTGELFF. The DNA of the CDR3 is TGTGCCAGCAATCTACAGGGTAGCAACACCGGGGAGCTGTTTTTT.

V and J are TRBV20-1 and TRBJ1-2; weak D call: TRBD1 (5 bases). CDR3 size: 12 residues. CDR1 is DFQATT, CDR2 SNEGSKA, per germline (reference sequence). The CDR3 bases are TGCAGCCTCGGTGGGACTGCCTATGGCTACACCTTC. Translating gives CSLGGTAYGYTF.

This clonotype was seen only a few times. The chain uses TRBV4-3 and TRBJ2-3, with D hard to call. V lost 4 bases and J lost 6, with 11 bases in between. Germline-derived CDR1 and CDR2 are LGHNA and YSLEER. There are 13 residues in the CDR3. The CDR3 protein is CASSPGIIDTQYF. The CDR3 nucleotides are TGCGCCAGCAGCCCTGGGATCATCGATACGCAGTATTTT.